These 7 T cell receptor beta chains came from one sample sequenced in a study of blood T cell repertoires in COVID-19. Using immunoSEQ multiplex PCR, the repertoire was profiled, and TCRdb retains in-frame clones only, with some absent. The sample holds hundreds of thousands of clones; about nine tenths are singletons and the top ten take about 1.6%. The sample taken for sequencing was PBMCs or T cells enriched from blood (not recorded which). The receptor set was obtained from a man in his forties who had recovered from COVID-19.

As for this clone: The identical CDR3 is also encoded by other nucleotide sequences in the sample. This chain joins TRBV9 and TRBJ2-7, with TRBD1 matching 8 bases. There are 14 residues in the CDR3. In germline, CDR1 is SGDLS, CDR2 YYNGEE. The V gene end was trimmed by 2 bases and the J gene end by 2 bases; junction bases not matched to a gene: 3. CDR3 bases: TGTGCCAGCAGCGTCGGACAGGGAACCTACGAGCAGTACTTC. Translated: CASSVGQGTYEQYF.

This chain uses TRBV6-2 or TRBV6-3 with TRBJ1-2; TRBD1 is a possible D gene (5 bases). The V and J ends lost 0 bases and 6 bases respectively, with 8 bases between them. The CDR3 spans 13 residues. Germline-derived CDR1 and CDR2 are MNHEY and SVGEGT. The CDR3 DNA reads TGTGCCAGCAGTTACTCAGGGGTGGATGGCTACACCTTC. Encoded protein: CASSYSGVDGYTF.

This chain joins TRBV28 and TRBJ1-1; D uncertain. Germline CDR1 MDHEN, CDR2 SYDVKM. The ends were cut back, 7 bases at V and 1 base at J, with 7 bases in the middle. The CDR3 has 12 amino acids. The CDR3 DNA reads TGTGCCAGCATGGTCGGGAACACTGAAGCTTTCTTT. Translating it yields CASMVGNTEAFF.

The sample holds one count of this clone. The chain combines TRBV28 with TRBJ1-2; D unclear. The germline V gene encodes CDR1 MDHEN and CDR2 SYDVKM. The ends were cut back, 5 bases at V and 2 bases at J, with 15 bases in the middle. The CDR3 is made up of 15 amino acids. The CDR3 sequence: CASSGLLGPNYGYTF. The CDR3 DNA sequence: TGTGCCAGCAGTGGGTTGTTGGGCCCCAACTATGGCTACACCTTC.

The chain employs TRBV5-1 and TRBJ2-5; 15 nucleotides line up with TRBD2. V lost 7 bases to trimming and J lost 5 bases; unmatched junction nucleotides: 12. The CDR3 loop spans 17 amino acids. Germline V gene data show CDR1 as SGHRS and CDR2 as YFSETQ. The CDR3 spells CASGRGLAGGAGETQYF. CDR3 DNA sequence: TGCGCCAGCGGCCGGGGACTAGCGGGAGGAGCGGGGGAGACCCAGTACTTC.

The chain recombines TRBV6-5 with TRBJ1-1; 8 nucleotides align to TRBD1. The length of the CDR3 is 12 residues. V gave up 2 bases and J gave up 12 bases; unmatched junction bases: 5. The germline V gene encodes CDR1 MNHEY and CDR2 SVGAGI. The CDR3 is CASSYPRQGTFF. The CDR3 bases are TGTGCCAGCAGTTACCCGAGACAGGGGACTTTCTTT.

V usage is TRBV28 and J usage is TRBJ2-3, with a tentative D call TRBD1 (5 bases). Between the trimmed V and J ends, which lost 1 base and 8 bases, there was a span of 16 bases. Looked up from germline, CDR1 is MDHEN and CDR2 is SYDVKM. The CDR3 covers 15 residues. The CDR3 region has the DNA TGTGCCAGCAGTTTATTCAGAGGAGATAGGGGTACGCAGTATTTT. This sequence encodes CASSLFRGDRGTQYF.